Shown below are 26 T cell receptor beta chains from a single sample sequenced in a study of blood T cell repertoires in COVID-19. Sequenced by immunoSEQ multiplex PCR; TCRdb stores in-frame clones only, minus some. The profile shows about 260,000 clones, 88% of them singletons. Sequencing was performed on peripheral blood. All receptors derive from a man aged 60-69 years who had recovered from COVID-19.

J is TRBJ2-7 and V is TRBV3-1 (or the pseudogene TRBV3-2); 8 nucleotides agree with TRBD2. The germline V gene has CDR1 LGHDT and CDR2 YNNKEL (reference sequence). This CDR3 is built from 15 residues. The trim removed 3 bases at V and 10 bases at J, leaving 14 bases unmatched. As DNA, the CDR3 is TGTGCCAGCAGCCAGCCGGGACGGGGGGGCCGCCCCCAGTACTTC. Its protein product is CASSQPGRGGRPQYF.

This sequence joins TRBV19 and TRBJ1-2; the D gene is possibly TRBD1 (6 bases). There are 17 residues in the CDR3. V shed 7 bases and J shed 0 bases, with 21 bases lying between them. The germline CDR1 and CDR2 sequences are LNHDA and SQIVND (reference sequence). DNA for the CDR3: TGTGCCAGTACTCGGATAAGGACAGATATTTCTAACTATGGCTACACCTTC. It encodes CASTRIRTDISNYGYTF.

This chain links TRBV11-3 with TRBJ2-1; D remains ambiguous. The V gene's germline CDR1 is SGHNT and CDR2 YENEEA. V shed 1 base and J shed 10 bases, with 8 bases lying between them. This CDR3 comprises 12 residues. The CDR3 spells CASSLARGEQFF. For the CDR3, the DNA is TGTGCCAGCAGCTTAGCTCGAGGAGAGCAGTTCTTC.

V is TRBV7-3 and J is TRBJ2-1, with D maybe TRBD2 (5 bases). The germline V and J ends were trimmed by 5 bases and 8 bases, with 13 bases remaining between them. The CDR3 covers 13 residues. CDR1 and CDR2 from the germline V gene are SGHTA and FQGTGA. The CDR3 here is CASSPTSWHEQFF. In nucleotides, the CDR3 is TGTGCCAGCAGCCCAACTAGTTGGCATGAGCAGTTCTTC. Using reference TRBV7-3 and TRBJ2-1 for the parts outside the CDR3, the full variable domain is GAGVSQTPSNKVTEKGKYVELRCDPISGHTALYWYRQSLGQGPEFLIYFQGTGAADDSGLPNDRFFAVRPEGSVSTLKIQRTERGDSAVYLCASSPTSWHEQFFGPGTRLTVL.

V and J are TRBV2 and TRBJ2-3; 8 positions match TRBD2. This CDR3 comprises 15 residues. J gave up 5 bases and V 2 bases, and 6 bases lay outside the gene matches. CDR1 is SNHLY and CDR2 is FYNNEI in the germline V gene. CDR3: CASSEFSGAVDTQYF. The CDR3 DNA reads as TGTGCCAGCAGTGAATTTAGCGGGGCGGTAGATACGCAGTATTTT.

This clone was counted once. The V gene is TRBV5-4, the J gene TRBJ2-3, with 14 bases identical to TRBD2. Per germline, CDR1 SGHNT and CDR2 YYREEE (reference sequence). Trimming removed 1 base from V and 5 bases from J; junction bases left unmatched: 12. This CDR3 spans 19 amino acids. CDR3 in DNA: TGTGCCAGCAGCTTGCCGGGACTAGCGGGGGCGGCCAAGGGAGATACGCAGTATTTT. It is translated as CASSLPGLAGAAKGDTQYF.

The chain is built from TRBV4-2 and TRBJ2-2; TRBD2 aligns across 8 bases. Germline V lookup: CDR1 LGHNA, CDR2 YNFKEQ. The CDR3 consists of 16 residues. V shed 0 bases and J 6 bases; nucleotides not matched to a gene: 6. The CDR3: CASSQEWAGGAGELFF. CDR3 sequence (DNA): TGTGCCAGCAGCCAAGAATGGGCCGGGGGGGCCGGGGAGCTGTTTTTT.

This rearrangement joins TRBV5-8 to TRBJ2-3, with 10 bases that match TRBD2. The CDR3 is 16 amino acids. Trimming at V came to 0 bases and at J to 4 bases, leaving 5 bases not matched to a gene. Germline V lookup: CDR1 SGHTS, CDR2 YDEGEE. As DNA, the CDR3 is TGTGCCAGCAGCTTGGAGCGGGGGGGCCACCCAGATACGCAGTATTTT. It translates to CASSLERGGHPDTQYF. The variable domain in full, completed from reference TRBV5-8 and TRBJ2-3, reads EAGVTQSPTHLIKTRGQQATLRCSPISGHTSVYWYQQALGLGLQFLLWYDEGEERNRGNFPPRFSGRQFPNYSSELNVNALELEDSALYLCASSLERGGHPDTQYFGPGTRLTVL.

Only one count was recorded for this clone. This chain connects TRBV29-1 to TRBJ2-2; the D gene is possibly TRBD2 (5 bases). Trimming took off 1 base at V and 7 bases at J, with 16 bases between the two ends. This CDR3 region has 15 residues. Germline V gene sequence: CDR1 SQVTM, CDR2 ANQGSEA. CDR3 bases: TGCAGCGTTGAAGTATTCACAAGCGGTGGCGGGGAGCTGTTTTTT. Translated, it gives CSVEVFTSGGGELFF.

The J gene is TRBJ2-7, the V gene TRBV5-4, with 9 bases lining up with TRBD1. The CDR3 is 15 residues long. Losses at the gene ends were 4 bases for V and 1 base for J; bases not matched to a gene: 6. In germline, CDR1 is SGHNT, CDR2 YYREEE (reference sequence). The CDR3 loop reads CASSASGQGSYEQYF. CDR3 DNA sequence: TGTGCCAGCAGCGCTTCGGGACAGGGATCCTACGAGCAGTACTTC.

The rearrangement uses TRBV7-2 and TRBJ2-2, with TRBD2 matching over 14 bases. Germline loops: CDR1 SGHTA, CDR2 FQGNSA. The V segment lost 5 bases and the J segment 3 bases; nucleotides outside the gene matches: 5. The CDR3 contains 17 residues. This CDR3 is CASSKRLAGGDTGELFF. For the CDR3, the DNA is TGTGCCAGCAGCAAGCGACTAGCGGGGGGGGACACCGGGGAGCTGTTTTTT.

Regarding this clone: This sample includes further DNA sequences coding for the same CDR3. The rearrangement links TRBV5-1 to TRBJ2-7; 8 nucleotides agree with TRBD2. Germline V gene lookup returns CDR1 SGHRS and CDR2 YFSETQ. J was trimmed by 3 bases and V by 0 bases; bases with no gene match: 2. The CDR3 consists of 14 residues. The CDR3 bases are TGCGCCAGCAGCTTGGTGGCGGGAGGCTACGAGCAGTACTTC. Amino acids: CASSLVAGGYEQYF.

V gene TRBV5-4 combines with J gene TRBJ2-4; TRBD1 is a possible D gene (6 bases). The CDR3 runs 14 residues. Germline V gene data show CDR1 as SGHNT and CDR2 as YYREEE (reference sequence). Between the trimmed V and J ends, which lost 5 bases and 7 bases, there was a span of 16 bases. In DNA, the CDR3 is TGTGCCAGCAGTTGGGCAGGGGCGCGTAACATTCAGTACTTC. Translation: CASSWAGARNIQYF.

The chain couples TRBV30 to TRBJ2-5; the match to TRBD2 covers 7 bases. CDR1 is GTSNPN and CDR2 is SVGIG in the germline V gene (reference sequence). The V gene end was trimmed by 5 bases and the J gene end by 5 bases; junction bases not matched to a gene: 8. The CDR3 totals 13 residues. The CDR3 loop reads CAWAGGVRETQYF. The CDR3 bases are TGTGCCTGGGCTGGGGGGGTCCGGGAGACCCAGTACTTC.

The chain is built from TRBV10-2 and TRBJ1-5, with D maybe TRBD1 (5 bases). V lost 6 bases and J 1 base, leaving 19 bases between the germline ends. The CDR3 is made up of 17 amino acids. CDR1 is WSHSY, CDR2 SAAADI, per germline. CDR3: CASSSGTPVRSNQPQHF. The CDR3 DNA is TGCGCCAGCAGCTCCGGGACTCCGGTCCGAAGCAATCAGCCCCAGCATTTT.

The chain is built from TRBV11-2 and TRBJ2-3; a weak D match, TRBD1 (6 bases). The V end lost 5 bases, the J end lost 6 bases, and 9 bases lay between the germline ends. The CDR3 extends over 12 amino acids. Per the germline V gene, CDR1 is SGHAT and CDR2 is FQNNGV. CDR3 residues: CASSQQGDTQYF. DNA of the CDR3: TGTGCCAGCAGCCAACAGGGCGATACGCAGTATTTT. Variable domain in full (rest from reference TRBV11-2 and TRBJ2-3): EAGVAQSPRYKIIEKRQSVAFWCNPISGHATLYWYQQILGQGPKLLIQFQNNGVVDDSQLPKDRFSAERLKGVDSTLKIQPAKLEDSAVYLCASSQQGDTQYFGPGTRLTVL.

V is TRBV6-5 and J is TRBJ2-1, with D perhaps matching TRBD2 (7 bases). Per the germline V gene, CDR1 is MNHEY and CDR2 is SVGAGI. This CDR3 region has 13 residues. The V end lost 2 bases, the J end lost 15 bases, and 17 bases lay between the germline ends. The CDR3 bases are TGTGCCAGCAGTTACCTTGAGGGGGGGCCGATGTTCTTC. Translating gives CASSYLEGGPMFF.

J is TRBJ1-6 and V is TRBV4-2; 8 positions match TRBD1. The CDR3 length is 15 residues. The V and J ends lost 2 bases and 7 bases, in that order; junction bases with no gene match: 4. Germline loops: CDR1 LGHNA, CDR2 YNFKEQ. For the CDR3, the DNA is TGTGCCAGCAGCCAACCGGACAGGGACAATTCACCCCTCCACTTT. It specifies CASSQPDRDNSPLHF.

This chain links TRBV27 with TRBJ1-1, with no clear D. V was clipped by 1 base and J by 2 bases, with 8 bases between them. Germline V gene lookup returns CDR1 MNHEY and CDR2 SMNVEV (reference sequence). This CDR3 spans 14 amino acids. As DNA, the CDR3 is TGTGCCAGCAGTTTATTTGGGCTAAACACTGAAGCTTTCTTT. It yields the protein CASSLFGLNTEAFF.

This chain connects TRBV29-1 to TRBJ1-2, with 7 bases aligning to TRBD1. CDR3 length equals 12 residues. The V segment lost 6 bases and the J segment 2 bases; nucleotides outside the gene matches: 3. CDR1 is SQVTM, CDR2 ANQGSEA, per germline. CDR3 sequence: CSVAQGNYGYTF. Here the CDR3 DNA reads TGCAGCGTCGCACAGGGGAACTATGGCTACACCTTC.

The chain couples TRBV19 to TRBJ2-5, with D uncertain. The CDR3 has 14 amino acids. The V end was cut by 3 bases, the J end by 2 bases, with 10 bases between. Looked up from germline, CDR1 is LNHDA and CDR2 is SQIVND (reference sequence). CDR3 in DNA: TGTGCCAGTAGTATCGGGTCACCGCAAGAGACCCAGTACTTC. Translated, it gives CASSIGSPQETQYF.

In nucleotides, the CDR3 is TGTGCCTGGACTAGCGGGGGGGCAACTTGGAACGAGCAGTACTTC. Translated: CAWTSGGATWNEQYF. V is TRBV30 and J is TRBJ2-7, with 12 bases lining up with TRBD2. The CDR3 has 15 amino acids. The germline gives CDR1 GTSNPN, CDR2 SVGIG (reference sequence). V lost 4 bases, J lost 5 bases, and 9 bases stayed unmatched.

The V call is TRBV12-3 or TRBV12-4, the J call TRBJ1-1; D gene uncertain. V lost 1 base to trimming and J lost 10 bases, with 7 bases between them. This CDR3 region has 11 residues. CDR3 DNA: TGTGCCAGCAGTTTAGGCCCGGGAGCTTTCTTT. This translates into CASSLGPGAFF.

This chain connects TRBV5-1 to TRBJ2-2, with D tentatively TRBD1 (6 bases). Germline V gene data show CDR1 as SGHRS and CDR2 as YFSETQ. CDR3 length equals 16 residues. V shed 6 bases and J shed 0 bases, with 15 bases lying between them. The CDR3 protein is CASTSGTPTNTGELFF. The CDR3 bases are TGCGCCAGCACCTCGGGGACACCTACGAACACCGGGGAGCTGTTTTTT.

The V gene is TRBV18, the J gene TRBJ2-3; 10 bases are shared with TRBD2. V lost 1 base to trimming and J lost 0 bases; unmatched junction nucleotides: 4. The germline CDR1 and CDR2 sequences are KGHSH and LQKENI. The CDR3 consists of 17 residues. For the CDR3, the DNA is TGTGCCAGCTCACCACGTCTAGCGGGAGTTAGCACAGATACGCAGTATTTT. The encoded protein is CASSPRLAGVSTDTQYF.

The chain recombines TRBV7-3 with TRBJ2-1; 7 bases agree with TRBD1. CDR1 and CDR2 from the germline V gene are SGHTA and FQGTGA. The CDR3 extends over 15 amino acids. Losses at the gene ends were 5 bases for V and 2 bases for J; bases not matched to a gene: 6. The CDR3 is CASSPDRRTYNEQFF. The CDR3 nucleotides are TGTGCCAGCAGCCCGGACAGGAGGACCTACAATGAGCAGTTCTTC.